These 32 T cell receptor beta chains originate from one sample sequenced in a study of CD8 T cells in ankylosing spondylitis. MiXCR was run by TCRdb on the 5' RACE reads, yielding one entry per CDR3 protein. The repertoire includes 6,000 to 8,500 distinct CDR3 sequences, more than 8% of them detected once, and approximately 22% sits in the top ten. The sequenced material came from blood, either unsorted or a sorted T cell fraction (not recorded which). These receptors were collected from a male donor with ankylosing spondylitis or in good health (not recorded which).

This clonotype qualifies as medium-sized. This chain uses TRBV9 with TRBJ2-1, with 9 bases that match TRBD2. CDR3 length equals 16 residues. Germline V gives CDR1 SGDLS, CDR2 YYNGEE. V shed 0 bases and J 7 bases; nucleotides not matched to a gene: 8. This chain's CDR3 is CASSVGGGGARNEQFF. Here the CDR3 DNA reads TGTGCCAGCAGCGTAGGGGGCGGGGGGGCCCGGAATGAGCAGTTCTTC.

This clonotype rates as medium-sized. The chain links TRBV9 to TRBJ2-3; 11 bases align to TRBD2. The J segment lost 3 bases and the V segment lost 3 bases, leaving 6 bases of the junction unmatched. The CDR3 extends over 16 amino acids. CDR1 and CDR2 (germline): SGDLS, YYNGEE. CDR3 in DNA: TGTGCCAGCAGCGGATTAGCGGGGGGGCGGACAGATACGCAGTATTTT. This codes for CASSGLAGGRTDTQYF.

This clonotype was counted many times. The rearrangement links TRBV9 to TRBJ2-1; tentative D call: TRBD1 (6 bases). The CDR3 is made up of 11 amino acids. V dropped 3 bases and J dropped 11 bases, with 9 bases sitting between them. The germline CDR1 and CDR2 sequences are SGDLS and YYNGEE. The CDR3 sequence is CASSAGTKQFF. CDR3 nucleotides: TGTGCCAGCAGCGCCGGGACAAAGCAGTTCTTC. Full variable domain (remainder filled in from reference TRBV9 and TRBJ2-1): DSGVTQTPKHLITATGQRVTLRCSPRSGDLSVYWYQQSLDQGLQFLIQYYNGEERAKGNILERFSAQQFPDLHSELNLSSLELGDSALYFCASSAGTKQFFGPGTRLTVL.

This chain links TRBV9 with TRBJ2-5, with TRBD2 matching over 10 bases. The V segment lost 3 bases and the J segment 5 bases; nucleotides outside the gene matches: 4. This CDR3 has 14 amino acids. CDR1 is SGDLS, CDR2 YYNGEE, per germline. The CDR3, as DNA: TGTGCCAGCAGCGAACAGCGGGGGGGCGAGACCCAGTACTTC. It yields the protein CASSEQRGGETQYF.

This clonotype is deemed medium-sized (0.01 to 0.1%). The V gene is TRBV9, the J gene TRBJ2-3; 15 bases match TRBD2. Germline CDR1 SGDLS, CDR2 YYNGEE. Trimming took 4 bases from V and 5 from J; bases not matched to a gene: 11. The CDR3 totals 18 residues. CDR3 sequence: CASSTRGLAGGPRDTQYF. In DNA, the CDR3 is TGTGCCAGCAGCACCCGCGGACTAGCGGGAGGGCCGAGAGATACGCAGTATTTT.

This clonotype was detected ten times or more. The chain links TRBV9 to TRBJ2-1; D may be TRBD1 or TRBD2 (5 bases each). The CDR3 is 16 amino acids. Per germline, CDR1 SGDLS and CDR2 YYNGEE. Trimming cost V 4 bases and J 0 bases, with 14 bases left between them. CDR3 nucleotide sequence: TGTGCCAGCAGCTCCCCATCAGGGAGCTCCTACAATGAGCAGTTCTTC. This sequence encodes CASSSPSGSSYNEQFF.

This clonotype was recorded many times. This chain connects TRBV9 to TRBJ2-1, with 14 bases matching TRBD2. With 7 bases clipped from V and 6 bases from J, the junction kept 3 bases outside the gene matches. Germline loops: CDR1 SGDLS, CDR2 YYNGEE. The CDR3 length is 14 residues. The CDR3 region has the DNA TGTGCCAGCGGGGGGACTAGCGGGAGCAATGAGCAGTTCTTC. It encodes CASGGTSGSNEQFF.

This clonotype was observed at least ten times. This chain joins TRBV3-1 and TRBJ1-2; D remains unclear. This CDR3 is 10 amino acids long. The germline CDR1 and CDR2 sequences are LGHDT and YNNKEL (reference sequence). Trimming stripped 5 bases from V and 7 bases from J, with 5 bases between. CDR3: CASSGPGYTF. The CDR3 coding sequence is TGTGCCAGCAGCGGGCCTGGCTACACCTTC.

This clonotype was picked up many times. DNA of the CDR3: TGTGCCAGCAGCGTAGCGCGGAACTCTGGGGCCAACGTCCTGACTTTC. Its protein product is CASSVARNSGANVLTF. The chain joins TRBV9 to TRBJ2-6; unclear D gene. Germline CDR1 SGDLS, CDR2 YYNGEE. There are 16 residues in the CDR3. V was clipped by 0 bases and J by 0 bases, with 7 bases between them.

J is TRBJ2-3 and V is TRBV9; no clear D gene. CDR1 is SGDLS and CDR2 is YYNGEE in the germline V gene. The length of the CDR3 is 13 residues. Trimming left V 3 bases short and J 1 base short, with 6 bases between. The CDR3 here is CASSDLRTDTQYF. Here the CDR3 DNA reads TGTGCCAGCAGCGATTTACGCACAGATACGCAGTATTTT.

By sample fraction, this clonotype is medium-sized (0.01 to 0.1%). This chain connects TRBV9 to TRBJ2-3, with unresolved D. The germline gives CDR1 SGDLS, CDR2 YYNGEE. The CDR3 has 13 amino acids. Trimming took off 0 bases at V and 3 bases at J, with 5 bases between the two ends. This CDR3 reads CASSVAPTDTQYF. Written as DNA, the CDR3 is TGTGCCAGCAGCGTAGCCCCGACAGATACGCAGTATTTT. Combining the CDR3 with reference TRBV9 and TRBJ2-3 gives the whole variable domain DSGVTQTPKHLITATGQRVTLRCSPRSGDLSVYWYQQSLDQGLQFLIQYYNGEERAKGNILERFSAQQFPDLHSELNLSSLELGDSALYFCASSVAPTDTQYFGPGTRLTVL.

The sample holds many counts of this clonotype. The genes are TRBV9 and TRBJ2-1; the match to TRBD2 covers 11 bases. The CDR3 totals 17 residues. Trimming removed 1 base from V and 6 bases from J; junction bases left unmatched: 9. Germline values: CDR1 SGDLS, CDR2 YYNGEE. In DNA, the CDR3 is TGTGCCAGCAGCGTAAGCTCGTATAGCGGGAGGGGCAATGAGCAGTTCTTC. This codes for CASSVSSYSGRGNEQFF.

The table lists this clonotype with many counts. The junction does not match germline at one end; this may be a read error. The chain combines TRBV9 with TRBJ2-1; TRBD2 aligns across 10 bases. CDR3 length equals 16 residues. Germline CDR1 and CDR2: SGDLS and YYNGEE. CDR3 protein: CANSVIAGGQYNEQFF. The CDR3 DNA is TGTGCCAACAGCGTAATAGCGGGAGGTCAGTACAATGAGCAGTTCTTC.

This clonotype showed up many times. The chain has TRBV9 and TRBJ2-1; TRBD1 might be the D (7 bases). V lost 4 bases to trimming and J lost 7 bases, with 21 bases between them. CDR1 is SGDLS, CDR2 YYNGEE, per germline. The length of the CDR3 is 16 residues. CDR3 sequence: CASSPEGAGSGNEQFF. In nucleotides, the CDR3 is TGTGCCAGCAGCCCAGAGGGGGCGGGGTCAGGGAATGAGCAGTTCTTC.

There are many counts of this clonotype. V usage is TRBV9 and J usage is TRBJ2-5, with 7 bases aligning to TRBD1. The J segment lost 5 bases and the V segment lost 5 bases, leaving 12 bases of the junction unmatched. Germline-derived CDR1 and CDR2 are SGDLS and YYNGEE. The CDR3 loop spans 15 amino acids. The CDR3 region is CASSGMTGLQETQYF. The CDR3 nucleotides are TGTGCCAGCAGTGGAATGACAGGGCTCCAGGAGACCCAGTACTTC.

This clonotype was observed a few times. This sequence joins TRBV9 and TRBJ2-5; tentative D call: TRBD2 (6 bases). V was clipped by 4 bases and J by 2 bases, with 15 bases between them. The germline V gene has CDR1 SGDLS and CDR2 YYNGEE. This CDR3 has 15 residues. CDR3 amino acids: CASSPWGTLQETQYF. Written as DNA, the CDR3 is TGTGCCAGCAGCCCTTGGGGGACTCTTCAAGAGACCCAGTACTTC.

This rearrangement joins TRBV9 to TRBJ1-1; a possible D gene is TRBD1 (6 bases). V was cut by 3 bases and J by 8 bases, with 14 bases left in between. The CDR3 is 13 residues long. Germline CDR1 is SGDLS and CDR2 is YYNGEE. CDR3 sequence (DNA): TGTGCCAGCAGCGCTCCGGACAGATCCGAAGCTTTCTTT. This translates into CASSAPDRSEAFF. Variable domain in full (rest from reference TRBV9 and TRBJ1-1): DSGVTQTPKHLITATGQRVTLRCSPRSGDLSVYWYQQSLDQGLQFLIQYYNGEERAKGNILERFSAQQFPDLHSELNLSSLELGDSALYFCASSAPDRSEAFFGQGTRLTVV.

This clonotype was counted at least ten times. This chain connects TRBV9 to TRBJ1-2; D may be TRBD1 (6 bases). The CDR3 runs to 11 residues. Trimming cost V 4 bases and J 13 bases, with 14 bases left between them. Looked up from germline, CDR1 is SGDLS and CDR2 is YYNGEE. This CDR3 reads CASSLQGVFTF. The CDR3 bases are TGTGCCAGCAGCCTACAGGGTGTGTTCACCTTC.

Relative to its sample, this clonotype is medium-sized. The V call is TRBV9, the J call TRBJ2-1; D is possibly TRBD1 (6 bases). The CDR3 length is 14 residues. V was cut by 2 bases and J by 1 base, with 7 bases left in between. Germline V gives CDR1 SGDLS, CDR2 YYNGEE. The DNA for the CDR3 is TGTGCCAGCAGCGTTGGGACATCCTACAATGAGCAGTTCTTC. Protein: CASSVGTSYNEQFF.

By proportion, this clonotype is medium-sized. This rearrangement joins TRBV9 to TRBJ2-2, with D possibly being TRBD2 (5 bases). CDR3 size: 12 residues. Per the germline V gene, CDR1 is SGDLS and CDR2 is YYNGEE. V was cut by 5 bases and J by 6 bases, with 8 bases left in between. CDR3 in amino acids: CASRGAAGELFF. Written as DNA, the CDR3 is TGTGCCAGCAGAGGAGCGGCCGGGGAGCTGTTTTTT.

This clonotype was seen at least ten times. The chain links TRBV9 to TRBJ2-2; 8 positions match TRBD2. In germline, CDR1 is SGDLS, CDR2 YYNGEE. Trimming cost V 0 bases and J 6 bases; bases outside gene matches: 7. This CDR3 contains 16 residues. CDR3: CASSVDPGGRAGELFF. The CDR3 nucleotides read TGTGCCAGCAGCGTAGACCCGGGGGGGCGCGCCGGGGAGCTGTTTTTT.

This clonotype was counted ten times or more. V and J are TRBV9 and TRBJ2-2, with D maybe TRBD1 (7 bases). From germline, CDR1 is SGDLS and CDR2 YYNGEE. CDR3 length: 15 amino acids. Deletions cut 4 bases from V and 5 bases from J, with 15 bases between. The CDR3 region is CASSPPQGRTGELFF. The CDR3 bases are TGTGCCAGCAGCCCGCCACAGGGGAGGACCGGGGAGCTGTTTTTT.

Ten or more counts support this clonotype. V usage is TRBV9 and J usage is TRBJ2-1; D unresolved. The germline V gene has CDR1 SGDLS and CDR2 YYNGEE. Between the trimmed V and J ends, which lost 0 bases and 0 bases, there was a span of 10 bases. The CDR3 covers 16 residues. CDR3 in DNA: TGTGCCAGCAGCGTAGCCGGCACGAGCTCCTACAATGAGCAGTTCTTC. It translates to CASSVAGTSSYNEQFF.

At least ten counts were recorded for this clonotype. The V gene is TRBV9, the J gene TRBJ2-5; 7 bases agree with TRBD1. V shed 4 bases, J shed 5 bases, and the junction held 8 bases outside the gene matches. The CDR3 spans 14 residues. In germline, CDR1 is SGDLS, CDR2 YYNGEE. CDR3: CASSSTGALETQYF. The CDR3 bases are TGTGCCAGCAGCTCAACAGGGGCACTGGAGACCCAGTACTTC.

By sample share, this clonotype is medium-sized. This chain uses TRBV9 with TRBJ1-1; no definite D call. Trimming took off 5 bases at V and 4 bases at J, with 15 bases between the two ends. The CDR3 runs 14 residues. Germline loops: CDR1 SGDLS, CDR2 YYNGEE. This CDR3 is CASSDNDWGTEAFF. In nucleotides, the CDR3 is TGTGCCAGCAGTGACAACGACTGGGGCACTGAAGCTTTCTTT.

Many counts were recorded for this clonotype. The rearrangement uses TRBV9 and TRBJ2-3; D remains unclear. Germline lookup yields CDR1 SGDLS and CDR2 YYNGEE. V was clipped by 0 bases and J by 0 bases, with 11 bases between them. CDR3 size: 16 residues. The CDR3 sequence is CASSVDGGTSTDTQYF. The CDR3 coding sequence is TGTGCCAGCAGCGTAGATGGCGGAACAAGCACAGATACGCAGTATTTT.

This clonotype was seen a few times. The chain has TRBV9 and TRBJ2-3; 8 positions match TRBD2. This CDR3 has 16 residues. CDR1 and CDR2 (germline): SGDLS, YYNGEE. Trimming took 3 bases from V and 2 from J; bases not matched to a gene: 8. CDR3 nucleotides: TGTGCCAGCAGCGCCCCCGTCGGGGGGGCCACAGATACGCAGTATTTT. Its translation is CASSAPVGGATDTQYF.

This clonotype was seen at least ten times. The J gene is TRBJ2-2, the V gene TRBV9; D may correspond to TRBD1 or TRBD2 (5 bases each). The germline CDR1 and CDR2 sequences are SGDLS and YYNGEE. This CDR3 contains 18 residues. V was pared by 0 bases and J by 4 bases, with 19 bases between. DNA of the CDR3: TGTGCCAGCAGCGTAGTATTAGGGGACCGGCCGGGCACCGGGGAGCTGTTTTTT. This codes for CASSVVLGDRPGTGELFF.

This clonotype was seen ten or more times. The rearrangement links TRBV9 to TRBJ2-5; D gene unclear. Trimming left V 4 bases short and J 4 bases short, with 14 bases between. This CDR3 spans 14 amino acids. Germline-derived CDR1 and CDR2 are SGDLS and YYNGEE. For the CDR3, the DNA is TGTGCCAGCAGCTCCCCCCGGGTAGGAGAGACCCAGTACTTC. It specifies CASSSPRVGETQYF.

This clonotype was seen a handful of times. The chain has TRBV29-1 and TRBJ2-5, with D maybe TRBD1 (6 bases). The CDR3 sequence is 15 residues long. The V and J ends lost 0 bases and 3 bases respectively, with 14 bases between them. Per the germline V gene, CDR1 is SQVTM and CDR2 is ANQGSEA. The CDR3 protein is CSVEDVQQGEETQYF. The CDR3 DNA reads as TGCAGCGTTGAAGATGTCCAACAGGGAGAAGAGACCCAGTACTTC.

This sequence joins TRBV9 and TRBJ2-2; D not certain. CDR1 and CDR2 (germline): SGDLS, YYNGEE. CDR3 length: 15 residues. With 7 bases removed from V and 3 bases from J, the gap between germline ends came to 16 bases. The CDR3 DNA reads TGTGCCAGCGGCTTCTACAGAGATCACACCGGGGAGCTGTTTTTT. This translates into CASGFYRDHTGELFF. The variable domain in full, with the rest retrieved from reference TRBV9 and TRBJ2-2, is DSGVTQTPKHLITATGQRVTLRCSPRSGDLSVYWYQQSLDQGLQFLIQYYNGEERAKGNILERFSAQQFPDLHSELNLSSLELGDSALYFCASGFYRDHTGELFFGEGSRLTVL.

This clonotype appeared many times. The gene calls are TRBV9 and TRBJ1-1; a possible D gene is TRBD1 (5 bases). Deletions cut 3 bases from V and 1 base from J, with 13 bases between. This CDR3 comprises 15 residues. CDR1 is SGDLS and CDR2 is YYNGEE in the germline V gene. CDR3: CASSEGPAPNTEAFF. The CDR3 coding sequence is TGTGCCAGCAGCGAGGGGCCCGCCCCGAACACTGAAGCTTTCTTT. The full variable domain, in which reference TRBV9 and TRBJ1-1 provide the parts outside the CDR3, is DSGVTQTPKHLITATGQRVTLRCSPRSGDLSVYWYQQSLDQGLQFLIQYYNGEERAKGNILERFSAQQFPDLHSELNLSSLELGDSALYFCASSEGPAPNTEAFFGQGTRLTVV.